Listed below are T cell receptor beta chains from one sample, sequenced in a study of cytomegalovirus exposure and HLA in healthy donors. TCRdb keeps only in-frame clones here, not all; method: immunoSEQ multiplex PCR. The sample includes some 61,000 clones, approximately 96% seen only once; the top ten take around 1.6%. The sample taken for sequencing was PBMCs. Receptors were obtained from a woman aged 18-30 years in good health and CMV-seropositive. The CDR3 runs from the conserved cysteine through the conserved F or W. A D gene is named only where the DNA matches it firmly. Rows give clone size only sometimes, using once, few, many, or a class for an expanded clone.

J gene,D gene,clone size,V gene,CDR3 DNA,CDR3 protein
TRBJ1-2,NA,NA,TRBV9,TGTGCCAGCACCACAAATTCGGGAACCGGACCCTATGGCTACACCTTC,CASTTNSGTGPYGYTF
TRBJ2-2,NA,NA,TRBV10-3,TGTGCCATCACCGCATCCCAACAGAACACCGGGGAGCTGTTTTTT,CAITASQQNTGELFF
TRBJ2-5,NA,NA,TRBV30,TGTGCCTGGAGTGTTTCCGGGAGTGAGAGAGAGACCCAGTACTTC,CAWSVSGSERETQYF
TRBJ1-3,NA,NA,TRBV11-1,TGTGCCAGCAGCTTGGGGGACATCTCTGGAAACACCATATATTTT,CASSLGDISGNTIYF
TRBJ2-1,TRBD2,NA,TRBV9,TGTGCCAGCACCTTAGCGGGAATTAGCTCCTACAATGAGCAGTTCTTC,CASTLAGISSYNEQFF
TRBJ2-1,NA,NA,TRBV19,TGTGCCAGTAGTATTGCTCGGGGACTCGGATCCTACAATGAGCAGTTCTTC,CASSIARGLGSYNEQFF
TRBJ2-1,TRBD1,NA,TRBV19,TGTGCCAGTAGCAACAGGGGATCCTACAATGAGCAGTTCTTC,CASSNRGSYNEQFF
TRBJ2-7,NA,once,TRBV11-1,TGTGCCAGCAGCTTAGCTGGGGAGGACTACGAGCAGTACTTC,CASSLAGEDYEQYF
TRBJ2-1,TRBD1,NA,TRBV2,TGTGCCAGCAGTGAAGGTAGGACAGGCGGGCAGTTCTTC,CASSEGRTGGQFF
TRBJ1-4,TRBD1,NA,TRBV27,TGTGCCAGCACCGGGACAGGGTTAGAAAAACTGTTTTTT,CASTGTGLEKLFF
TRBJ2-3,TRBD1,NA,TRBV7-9,TGTGCCAGCAGGGGACAGCTCACAGATACGCAGTATTTT,CASRGQLTDTQYF
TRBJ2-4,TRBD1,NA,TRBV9,TGTGCCAGCAGCGTACGGGGGACAGGGGGTTTGGACATTCAGTACTTC,CASSVRGTGGLDIQYF
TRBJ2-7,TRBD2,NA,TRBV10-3,TGTGCCATCAGAATCAGTGAGCGGCCGGGAGGGAGCGGACCATACGAGCAGTACTTC,CAIRISERPGGSGPYEQYF
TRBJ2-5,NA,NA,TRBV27,TGTGCCAGCAGTACGCTAGCTATAAGGGAGACCCAGTACTTC,CASSTLAIRETQYF
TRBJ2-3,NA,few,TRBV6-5,TGTGCCAGCAGCGGCCTCGGGACTCACACAGATACGCAGTATTTT,CASSGLGTHTDTQYF
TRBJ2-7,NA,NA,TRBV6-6,TGTGCCAGCAGTTATAGTATTTACGAGCAGTACTTC,CASSYSIYEQYF
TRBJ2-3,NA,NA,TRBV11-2,TGTGCCAGCAGCTTAGAGATGAGTGGAGATACGCAGTATTTT,CASSLEMSGDTQYF
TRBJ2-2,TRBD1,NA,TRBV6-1,TGTGCCAGCAGGAGGACAGGCGAACACCGGGGAGCTGTTTTT,CASRRTGEHRGAVF
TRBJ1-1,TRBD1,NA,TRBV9,TGTGCCAGCAGCGATCGGGACAGCACTGAAGCTTTCTTT,CASSDRDSTEAFF
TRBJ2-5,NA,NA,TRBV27,TGTGCCAGCAGTTTGGCATTCGGGACACCCGAGACCCAGTACTTC,CASSLAFGTPETQYF
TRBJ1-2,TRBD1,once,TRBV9,TGTGCCAGCAGCAGGGACAGGGGGTTGTGGGGCTACACCTTC,CASSRDRGLWGYTF
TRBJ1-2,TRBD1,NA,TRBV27,TGTGCCAGCAGGGACGGACAGGGGGCGATTGGCTACACCTTC,CASRDGQGAIGYTF
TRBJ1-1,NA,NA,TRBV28,TGTGCCAGCAGTTCGGAGATCAGGGGCGACACTGAAGCTTTCTTT,CASSSEIRGDTEAFF
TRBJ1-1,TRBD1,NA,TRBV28,TGTGCCAGCAGTCCCCTTGACAGGGCCAACACTGAAGCTTTCTTT,CASSPLDRANTEAFF
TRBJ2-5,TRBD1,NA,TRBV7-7,TGTGCTAGCAGCTTAAATGCCGGGACAGGGGAGACCCAGTACTTC,CASSLNAGTGETQYF
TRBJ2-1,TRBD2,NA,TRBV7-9,TGTGCCAGCACCTCCTCGGTAGCGGGGTACAATGAGCAGTTCTTC,CASTSSVAGYNEQFF